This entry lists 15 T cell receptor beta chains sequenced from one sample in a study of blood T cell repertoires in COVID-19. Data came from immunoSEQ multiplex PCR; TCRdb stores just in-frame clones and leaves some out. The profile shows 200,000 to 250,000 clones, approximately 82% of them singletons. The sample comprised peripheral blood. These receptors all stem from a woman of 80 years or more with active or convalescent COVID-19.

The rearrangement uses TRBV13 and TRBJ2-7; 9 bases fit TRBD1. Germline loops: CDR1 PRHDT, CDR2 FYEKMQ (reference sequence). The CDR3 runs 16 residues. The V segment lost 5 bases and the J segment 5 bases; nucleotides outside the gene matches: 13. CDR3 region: CASSKPPGQGKDEQYF. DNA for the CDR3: TGTGCCAGCAGCAAACCGCCGGGACAGGGTAAAGACGAGCAGTACTTC.

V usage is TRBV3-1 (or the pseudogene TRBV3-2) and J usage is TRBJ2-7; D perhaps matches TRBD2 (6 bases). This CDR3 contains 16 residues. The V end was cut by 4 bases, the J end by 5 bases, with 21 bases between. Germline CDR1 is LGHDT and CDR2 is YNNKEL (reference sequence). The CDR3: CASSRGPKGLVDEQYF. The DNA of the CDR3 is TGTGCCAGCAGCCGGGGCCCGAAGGGACTCGTTGACGAGCAGTACTTC.

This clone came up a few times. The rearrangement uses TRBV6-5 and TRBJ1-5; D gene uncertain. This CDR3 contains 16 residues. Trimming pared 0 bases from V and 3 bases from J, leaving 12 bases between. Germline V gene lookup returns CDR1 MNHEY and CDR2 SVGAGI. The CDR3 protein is CASSYSRRGANQPQHF. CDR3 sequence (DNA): TGTGCCAGCAGTTACTCGAGGCGGGGAGCCAATCAGCCCCAGCATTTT.

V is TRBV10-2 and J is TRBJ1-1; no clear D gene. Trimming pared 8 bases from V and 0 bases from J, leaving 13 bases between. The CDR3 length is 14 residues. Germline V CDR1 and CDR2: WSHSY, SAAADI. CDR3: CASGLLALNTEAFF. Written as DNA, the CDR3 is TGCGCCAGCGGGTTGTTAGCCTTGAACACTGAAGCTTTCTTT.

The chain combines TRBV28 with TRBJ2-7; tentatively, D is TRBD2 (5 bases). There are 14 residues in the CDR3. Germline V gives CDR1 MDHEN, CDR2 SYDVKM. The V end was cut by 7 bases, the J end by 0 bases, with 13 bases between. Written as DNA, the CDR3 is TGTGCCAGCACCGAGCGGAGAAACTCCTACGAGCAGTACTTC. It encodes CASTERRNSYEQYF.

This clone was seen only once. DNA for the CDR3: TGCGCCAGCAGCGACAGGGATGGTGAAGCTTTCTTT. Protein: CASSDRDGEAFF. This rearrangement joins TRBV5-1 to TRBJ1-1; 7 bases align to TRBD1. The CDR3 extends over 12 amino acids. The V gene's germline CDR1 is SGHRS and CDR2 YFSETQ. V shed 4 bases, J shed 7 bases, and the junction held 4 bases outside the gene matches.

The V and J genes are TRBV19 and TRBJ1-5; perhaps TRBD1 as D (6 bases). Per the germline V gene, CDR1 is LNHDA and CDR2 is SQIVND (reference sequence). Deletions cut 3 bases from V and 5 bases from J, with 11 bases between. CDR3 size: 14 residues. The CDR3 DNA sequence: TGTGCCAGTAGTATCTCGGGGGGCGATCAGCCCCAGCATTTT. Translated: CASSISGGDQPQHF.

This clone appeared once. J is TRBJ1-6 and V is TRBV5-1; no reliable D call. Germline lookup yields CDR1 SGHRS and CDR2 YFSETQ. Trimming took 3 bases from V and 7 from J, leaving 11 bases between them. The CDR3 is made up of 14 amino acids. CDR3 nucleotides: TGCGCCAGCAGCTCGGACGGGGTGAATTCACCCCTCCACTTT. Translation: CASSSDGVNSPLHF.

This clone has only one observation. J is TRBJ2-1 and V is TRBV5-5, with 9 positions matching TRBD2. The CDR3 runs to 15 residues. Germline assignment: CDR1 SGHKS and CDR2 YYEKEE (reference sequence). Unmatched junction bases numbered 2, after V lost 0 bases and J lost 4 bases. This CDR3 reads CASSLGLADYNEQFF. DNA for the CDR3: TGTGCCAGCAGCTTGGGACTAGCGGATTACAATGAGCAGTTCTTC. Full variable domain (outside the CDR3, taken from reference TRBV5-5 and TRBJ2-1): DAGVTQSPTHLIKTRGQQVTLRCSPISGHKSVSWYQQVLGQGPQFIFQYYEKEERGRGNFPDRFSARQFPNYSSELNVNALLLGDSALYLCASSLGLADYNEQFFGPGTRLTVL.

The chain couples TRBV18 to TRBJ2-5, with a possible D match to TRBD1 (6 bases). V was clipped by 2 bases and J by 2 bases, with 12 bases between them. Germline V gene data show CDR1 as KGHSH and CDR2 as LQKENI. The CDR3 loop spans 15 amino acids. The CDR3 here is CASSPVGRGQETQYF. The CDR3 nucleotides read TGTGCCAGCTCACCAGTGGGCAGGGGTCAAGAGACCCAGTACTTC. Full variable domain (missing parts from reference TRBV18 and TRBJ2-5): NAGVMQNPRHLVRRRGQEARLRCSPMKGHSHVYWYRQLPEEGLKFMVYLQKENIIDESGMPKERFSAEFPKEGPSILRIQQVVRGDSAAYFCASSPVGRGQETQYFGPGTRLLVL.

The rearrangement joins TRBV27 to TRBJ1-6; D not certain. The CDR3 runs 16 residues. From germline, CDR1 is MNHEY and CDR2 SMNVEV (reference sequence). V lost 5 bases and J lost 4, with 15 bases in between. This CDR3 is CASSGLTPTYNSPLHF. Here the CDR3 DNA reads TGTGCCAGCAGTGGTTTGACACCTACTTATAATTCACCCCTCCACTTT.

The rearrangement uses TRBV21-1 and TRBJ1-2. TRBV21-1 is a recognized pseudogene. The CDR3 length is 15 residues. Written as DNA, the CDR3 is TGTGCCAGCAGCAACAGAGGAAGGGAGTCCTATGGCTACACCTTC. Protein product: CASSNRGRESYGYTF.

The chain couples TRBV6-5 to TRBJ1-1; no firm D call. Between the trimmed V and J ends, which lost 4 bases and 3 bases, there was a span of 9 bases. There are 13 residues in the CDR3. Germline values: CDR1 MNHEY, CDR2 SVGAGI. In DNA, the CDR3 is TGTGCCAGCAGTTTCGGGGTTGACACTGAAGCTTTCTTT. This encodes CASSFGVDTEAFF.

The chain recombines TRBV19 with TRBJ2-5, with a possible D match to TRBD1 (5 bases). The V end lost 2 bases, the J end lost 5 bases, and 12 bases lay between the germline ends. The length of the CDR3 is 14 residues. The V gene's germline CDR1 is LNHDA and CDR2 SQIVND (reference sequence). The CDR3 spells CASSIQWGRETQYF. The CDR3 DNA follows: TGTGCCAGTAGTATACAATGGGGCCGGGAGACCCAGTACTTC.

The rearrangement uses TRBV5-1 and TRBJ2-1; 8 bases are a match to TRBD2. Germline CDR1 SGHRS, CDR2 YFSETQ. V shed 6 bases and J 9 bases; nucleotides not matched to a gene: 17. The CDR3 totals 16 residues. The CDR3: CASKVRTGLAPIEQFF. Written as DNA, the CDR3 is TGCGCCAGCAAAGTTCGTACAGGACTAGCTCCAATTGAGCAGTTCTTC.